The clone carrying this T cell receptor (beta chain) was observed many times. Antigen: not known. Trimming took 0 bases from V and 5 from J, leaving 6 bases between them. CDR1 is DFQATT and CDR2 is SNEGSKA in the germline V gene (reference sequence). The CDR3 contains 12 residues. This entry comes from a study of metastatic and nonmetastatic thyroid tumors. The overall study: Repertoire comparison spanned blood and tumor or nodule tissue of malignant and benign thyroid patients.

Every patient underwent thyroid surgery untreated. Source study methods: What underpinned the distant-metastasis classifier for papillary thyroid cancer was the set of CDR3 differences across clinicopathological groups. TCRdb redid the clone calls on the PCR reads using MiXCR. It is TCRdb's table, rather than the study itself, that gives the V and J calls and clone size. Of some 13,000 clones listed, 20% to 25% are singletons. Study outcomes and limitations: A significant increase in TCR beta diversity was reportedly seen in malignant thyroid tumors relative to benign nodules, in blood and tumor.

The receptor was derived from a female donor with papillary thyroid cancer or a benign thyroid nodule (not recorded which). Some clones in this sample may be carry-over from other donors' samples. V and J are TRBV20-1 and TRBJ2-3; D is perhaps TRBD2 (6 bases). The sample comprised adjacent normal tissue. The CDR3 region has the DNA TGCAGTGCTAGAGAGGGAGGAGATACGCAGTATTTT. The encoded protein is CSAREGGDTQYF.